The clone carrying this TCR beta chain was found many times. The germline CDR1 and CDR2 sequences are DFQATT and SNEGSKA (reference sequence). CDR3 length equals 13 residues. V was pared by 5 bases and J by 2 bases, with 11 bases between. TCRbeta library construction was performed incorporating unique molecular identifiers. TCRdb reanalysed the PCR reads using MiXCR and keeps one entry per CDR3 protein. The sample carries more than 85,000 distinct CDR3 sequences, 9% to 12% recorded once. The data originate from a study of T-cell reconstitution after alpha-beta-depleted transplantation in children. The receptor was derived from a human donor who donated a stem cell graft to a child with acute lymphoblastic leukemia. The chain joins TRBV20-1 to TRBJ2-3; no clear D. The sample was PBMCs from the stem cell graft donor, taken from the stem cell graft. The CDR3 is CSAPDGYTDTQYF. Written as DNA, the CDR3 is TGCAGTGCTCCGGACGGATACACAGATACGCAGTATTTT.